The 2 T cell receptor beta chains given below trace back to one sample, sequenced in a study of blood T cell repertoires in COVID-19. Sequencing was performed with immunoSEQ multiplex PCR; in TCRdb, only in-frame clones are kept and a portion is missing. The sample has about 270,000 clones, 82% seen once. The sample comprised peripheral blood. Receptors originate from a woman younger than 30 with acute or convalescent COVID-19.

V gene TRBV28 combines with J gene TRBJ2-7; D uncertain. The V end lost 6 bases, the J end lost 6 bases, and 15 bases lay between the germline ends. This CDR3 contains 13 residues. CDR1 and CDR2 (germline): MDHEN, SYDVKM. The CDR3 coding sequence is TGTGCCAGCAGACGAAGTCCAGTATTCGAGCAGTACTTC. Translated, it gives CASRRSPVFEQYF.

V and J are TRBV4-1 and TRBJ1-5; 8 bases match TRBD1. With V trimmed by 0 bases and J by 6 bases, 13 bases remained unmatched. CDR3 length: 18 residues. Germline V lookup: CDR1 MGHRA, CDR2 YSYEKL. CDR3 nucleotides: TGCGCCAGCAGCCAAGAAGCGGCGGCAGGGGGCTTCGTTCAGCCCCAGCATTTT. This codes for CASSQEAAAGGFVQPQHF.